The T cell receptor beta chain under discussion was sequenced for a study of T cell clusters in autoimmune cytopenias. One tube held mixed TRB-A and TRB-B primer pools for touch-down PCR. With the multiplex PCR reads reprocessed, TCRdb shows one record per CDR3 protein and no DNA. This sample's clone table lists 12,000 or so distinct CDR3 sequences. The CDR3 loop spans 18 amino acids. Germline loops: CDR1 SNHLY, CDR2 FYNNEI. Tens of thousands of genome equivalents of blood DNA were amplified for TRB. A further study also used this sample, focusing on T cell repertoires in aging, cancer and after chemotherapy. As that study records: Six age groups, ranging from 30 or younger to 70 or older, included the donors.

The V call is TRBV2, the J call TRBJ2-2; TCRdb's D call of TRBD2 is untestable without DNA. The receptor comes from a human donor in good health. The sequenced material came from peripheral blood. The CDR3 sequence: CASSVVLRGGGNTGELFF.